This T cell receptor (beta chain) was recovered during a study of breast tumors, draining lymph nodes, adjacent tissues. Breast cancer patients provided tissue from their axillary draining lymph nodes. The germline gives CDR1 SQVTM, CDR2 ANQGSEA. CDR3 length: 10 amino acids. Trimming took 0 bases from V and 9 from J, leaving 5 bases between them. This clonotype was seen a handful of times. Being one base from a much bigger clone, this may be a read error. Each CDR3 protein gets one entry after TCRdb re-called the multiplex PCR reads with MiXCR. The sample consists of roughly 220,000 distinct CDR3 sequences, less than 35% of them appearing once.

The sample was axillary lymph node tissue. The chain recombines TRBV29-1 with TRBJ2-5; tentatively, D is TRBD2 (5 bases). The source is a female donor with breast cancer. Some clones in this sample may be carry-over from other donors' samples. For the CDR3, the DNA is TGCAGCGTTGAAGAGGAGGCCCAGTACTTC. Its protein is CSVEEEAQYF.